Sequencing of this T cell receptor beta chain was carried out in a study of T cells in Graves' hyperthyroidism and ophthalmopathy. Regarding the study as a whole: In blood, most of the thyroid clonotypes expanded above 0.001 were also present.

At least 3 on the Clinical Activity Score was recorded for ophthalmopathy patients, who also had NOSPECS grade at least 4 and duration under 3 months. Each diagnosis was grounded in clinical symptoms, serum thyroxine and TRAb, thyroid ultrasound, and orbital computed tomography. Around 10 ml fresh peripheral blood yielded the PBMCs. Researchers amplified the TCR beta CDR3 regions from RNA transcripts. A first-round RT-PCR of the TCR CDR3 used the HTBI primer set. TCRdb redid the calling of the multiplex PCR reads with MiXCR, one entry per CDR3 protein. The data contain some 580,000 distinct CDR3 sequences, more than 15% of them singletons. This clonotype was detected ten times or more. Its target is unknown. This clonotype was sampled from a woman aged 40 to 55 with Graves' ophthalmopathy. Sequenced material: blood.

This CDR3 reads CASSLGGDGTDTQYF. The CDR3 DNA follows: TGCGCCAGCAGCTTGGGGGGAGACGGGACAGATACGCAGTATTTT. The chain has TRBV5-1 and TRBJ2-3, with a tentative D call TRBD2 (5 bases). Germline CDR1 and CDR2: SGHRS and YFSETQ. V was clipped by 0 bases and J by 3 bases, with 11 bases between them. CDR3 size: 15 residues.